What follows is one TCR beta chain and its context. The target antigen is unknown. The germline V gene has CDR1 PRHDT and CDR2 FYEKMQ (reference sequence). The CDR3 is made up of 16 amino acids. Trimming cost V 4 bases and J 4 bases, with 16 bases left between them. This sample is part of a study of a mutant IDH1 vaccine in newly diagnosed glioma. At the level of the study: Of the patients given treatment, around 60% were male and approximately 40% were female, and a mean age of roughly 40 years was recorded. Broader study findings: No link was apparently found between pseudoprogression and changes in top peripheral T cell clonotypes.

As to time point: week 11, during vaccination. Doses consisted of 300 ug of mutant IDH1 20-mer peptide each, paired with topical imiquimod. TCRdb's table, derived via immunoSEQ multiplex PCR, lists solely in-frame clones and lacks some. This table has 35,000 or so clones, 75% to 90% appearing once. The TCR sequence derives from a woman younger than 45 with glioma. Some clones in this sample may be carry-over from other donors' samples. The V and J genes are TRBV13 and TRBJ2-2, with D possibly being TRBD1 (6 bases). The specimen comprised peripheral blood mononuclear cells (PBMCs), sampled from a glioma patient whose treatment included an IDH1 peptide vaccine. This chain's CDR3 is CASSSTGPKVTGELFF. The CDR3 DNA sequence: TGTGCCAGCAGCTCCACAGGGCCCAAGGTCACCGGGGAGCTGTTTTTT.